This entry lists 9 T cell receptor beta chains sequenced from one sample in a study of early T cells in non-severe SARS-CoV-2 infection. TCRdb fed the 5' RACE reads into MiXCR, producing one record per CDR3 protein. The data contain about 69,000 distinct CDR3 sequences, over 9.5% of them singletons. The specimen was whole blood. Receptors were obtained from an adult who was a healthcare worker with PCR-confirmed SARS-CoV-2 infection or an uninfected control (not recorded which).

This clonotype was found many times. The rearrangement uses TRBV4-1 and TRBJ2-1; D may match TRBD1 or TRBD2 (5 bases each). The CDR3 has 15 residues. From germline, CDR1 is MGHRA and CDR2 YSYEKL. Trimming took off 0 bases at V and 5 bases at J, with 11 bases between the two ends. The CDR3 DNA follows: TGCGCCAGCAGCCAAGAGGGGACCGCGAACAATGAGCAGTTCTTC. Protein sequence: CASSQEGTANNEQFF.

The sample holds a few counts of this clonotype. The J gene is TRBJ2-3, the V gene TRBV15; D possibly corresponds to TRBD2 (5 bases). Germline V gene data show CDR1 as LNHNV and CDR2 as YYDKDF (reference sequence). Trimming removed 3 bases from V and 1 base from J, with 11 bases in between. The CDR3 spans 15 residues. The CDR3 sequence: CATSSGGIGTDTQYF. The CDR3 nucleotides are TGTGCCACCAGCAGCGGAGGAATCGGCACAGATACGCAGTATTTT.

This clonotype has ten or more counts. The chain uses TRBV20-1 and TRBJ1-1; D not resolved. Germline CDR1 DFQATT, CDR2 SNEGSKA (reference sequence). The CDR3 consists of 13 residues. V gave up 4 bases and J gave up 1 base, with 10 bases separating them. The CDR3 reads CSAMGGWNTEAFF. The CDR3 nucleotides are TGCAGTGCTATGGGTGGGTGGAACACTGAAGCTTTCTTT.

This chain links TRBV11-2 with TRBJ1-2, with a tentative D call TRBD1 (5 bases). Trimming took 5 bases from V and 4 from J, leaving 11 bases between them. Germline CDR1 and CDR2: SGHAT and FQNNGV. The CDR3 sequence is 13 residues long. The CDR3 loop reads CASSPTTAYGYTF. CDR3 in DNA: TGTGCCAGCAGCCCAACGACAGCCTATGGCTACACCTTC.

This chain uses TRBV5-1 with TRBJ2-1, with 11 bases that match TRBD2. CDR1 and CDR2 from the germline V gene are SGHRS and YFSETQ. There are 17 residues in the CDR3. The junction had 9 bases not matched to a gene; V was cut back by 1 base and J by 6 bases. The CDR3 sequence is CASSLQTSGVALNEQFF. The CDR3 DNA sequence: TGCGCCAGCAGCTTGCAGACTAGCGGGGTTGCACTCAATGAGCAGTTCTTC. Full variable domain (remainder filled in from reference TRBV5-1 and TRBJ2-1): KAGVTQTPRYLIKTRGQQVTLSCSPISGHRSVSWYQQTPGQGLQFLFEYFSETQRNKGNFPGRFSGRQFSNSRSEMNVSTLELGDSALYLCASSLQTSGVALNEQFFGPGTRLTVL.

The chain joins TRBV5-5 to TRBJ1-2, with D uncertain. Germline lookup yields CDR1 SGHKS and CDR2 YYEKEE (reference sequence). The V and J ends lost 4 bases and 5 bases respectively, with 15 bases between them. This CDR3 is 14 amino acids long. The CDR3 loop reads CASSPDSGGYGYTF. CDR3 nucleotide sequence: TGTGCCAGCAGCCCCGACTCCGGAGGGTATGGCTACACCTTC.

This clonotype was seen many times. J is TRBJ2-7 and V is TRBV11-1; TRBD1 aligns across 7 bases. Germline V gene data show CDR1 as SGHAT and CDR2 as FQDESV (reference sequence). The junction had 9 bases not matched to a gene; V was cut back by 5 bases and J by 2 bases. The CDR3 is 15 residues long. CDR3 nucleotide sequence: TGTGCCAGCAGCCTGTCGGGACAGATAACCTACGAGCAGTACTTC. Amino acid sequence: CASSLSGQITYEQYF.

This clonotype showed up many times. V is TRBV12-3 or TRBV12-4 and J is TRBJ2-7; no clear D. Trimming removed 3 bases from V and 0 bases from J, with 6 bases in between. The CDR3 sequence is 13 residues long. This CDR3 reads CASSFVLSYEQYF. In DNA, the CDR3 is TGTGCCAGCAGTTTTGTCCTCTCCTACGAGCAGTACTTC.

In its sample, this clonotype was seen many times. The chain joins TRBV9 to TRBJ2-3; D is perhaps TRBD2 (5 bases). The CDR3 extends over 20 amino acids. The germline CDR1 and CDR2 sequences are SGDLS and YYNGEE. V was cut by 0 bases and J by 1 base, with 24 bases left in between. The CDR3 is CASSVEPIPRRFGGTDTQYF. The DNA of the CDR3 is TGTGCCAGCAGCGTAGAGCCCATCCCCCGCAGGTTCGGGGGCACAGATACGCAGTATTTT.